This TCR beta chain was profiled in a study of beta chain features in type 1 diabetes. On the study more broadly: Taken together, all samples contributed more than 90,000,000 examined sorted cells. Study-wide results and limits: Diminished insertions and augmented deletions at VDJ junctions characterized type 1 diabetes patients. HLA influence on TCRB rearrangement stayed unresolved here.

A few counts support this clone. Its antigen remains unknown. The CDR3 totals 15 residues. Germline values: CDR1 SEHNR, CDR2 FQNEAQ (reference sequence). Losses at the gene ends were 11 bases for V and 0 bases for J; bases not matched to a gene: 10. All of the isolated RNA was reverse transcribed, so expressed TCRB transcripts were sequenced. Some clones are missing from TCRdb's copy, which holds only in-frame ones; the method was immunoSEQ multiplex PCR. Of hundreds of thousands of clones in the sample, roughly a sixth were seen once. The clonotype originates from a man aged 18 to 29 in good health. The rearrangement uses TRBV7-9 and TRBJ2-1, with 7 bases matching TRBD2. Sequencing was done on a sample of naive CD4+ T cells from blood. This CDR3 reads CAVPREYLSYNEQFF. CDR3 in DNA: TGTGCCGTCCCGCGGGAGTATCTCTCCTACAATGAGCAGTTCTTC. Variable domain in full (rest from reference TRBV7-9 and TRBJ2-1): DTGVSQNPRHKITKRGQNVTFRCDPISEHNRLYWYRQTLGQGPEFLTYFQNEAQLEKSRLLSDRFSAERPKGSFSTLEIQRTEQGDSAMYLCAVPREYLSYNEQFFGPGTRLTVL.